The 3 T cell receptor beta chains presented below share a single source sample, sequenced in a study of STAT5B mutations in CD4+ large granular lymphocyte leukemia. The method was immunoSEQ multiplex PCR; TCRdb's version includes in-frame clones alone and lacks a portion of them. This sample has about 40,000 clones; 81% occur once, and the top ten carry 3% to 4.5%. The sequenced sample consisted of CD4+ T cells from blood buffy coats. These receptors were collected from a human donor in good health.

The V and J genes are TRBV7-9 and TRBJ2-2; D is uncertain. Trimming removed 6 bases from V and 8 bases from J, with 13 bases in between. Germline-derived CDR1 and CDR2 are SEHNR and FQNEAQ (reference sequence). This CDR3 region has 13 residues. CDR3 protein: CASRRDVTGELFF. The CDR3 nucleotides are TGTGCCAGCAGAAGGGATGTTACGGGGGAGCTGTTTTTT.

This sequence joins TRBV5-4 and TRBJ2-1; D not resolved. The CDR3 loop spans 15 amino acids. The germline V and J ends were trimmed by 0 bases and 1 base, with 8 bases remaining between them. The V gene's germline CDR1 is SGHNT and CDR2 YYREEE (reference sequence). The CDR3 DNA reads as TGTGCCAGCAGCTTGGTGGGTCCGTCCTACAATGAGCAGTTCTTC. Its translation is CASSLVGPSYNEQFF. Combining the CDR3 with reference TRBV5-4 and TRBJ2-1 gives the whole variable domain ETGVTQSPTHLIKTRGQQVTLRCSSQSGHNTVSWYQQALGQGPQFIFQYYREEENGRGNFPPRFSGLQFPNYSSELNVNALELDDSALYLCASSLVGPSYNEQFFGPGTRLTVL.

The chain recombines TRBV18 with TRBJ2-2; D perhaps matches TRBD2 (6 bases). Trimming stripped 3 bases from V and 4 bases from J, with 15 bases between. Germline lookup yields CDR1 KGHSH and CDR2 LQKENI. The CDR3 has 16 amino acids. CDR3 DNA sequence: TGTGCCAGCTCACCCGGAGGGACCCGAGGCACCGGGGAGCTGTTTTTT. Translated: CASSPGGTRGTGELFF.